This T cell receptor (beta chain) was recovered during a study of blood T cell repertoires in COVID-19. Unmatched junction bases numbered 4, after V lost 0 bases and J lost 3 bases. Per the germline V gene, CDR1 is SQVTM and CDR2 is ANQGSEA. The CDR3 has 16 amino acids. Method: immunoSEQ multiplex PCR; TCRdb's copy keeps in-frame clones and lacks some. The repertoire has 150,000 to 200,000 clones, around 90% of them found once; the top ten carry 5% to 6%. This clone was detected once. The chain carries TRBV29-1 and TRBJ2-3; 12 bases are a match to TRBD2. The TCR was taken from a human donor in a cohort sampled during active COVID-19. The sample consisted of peripheral blood. The CDR3 region is CSVEDGTSGRTDTQYF. As DNA, the CDR3 is TGCAGCGTTGAAGACGGGACTAGCGGGCGAACAGATACGCAGTATTTT.